The 25 T cell receptor beta chains presented below share a single source sample, sequenced in a study of T-cell memory formation after mild COVID-19. One entry per CDR3 protein, called by TCRdb with MiXCR from the 5' RACE reads. This sample has about 110,000 distinct CDR3 sequences, with roughly a sixth found just once. Sequenced input: PBMCs or a T cell subset sorted from them (not recorded which). The receptors derive from a man aged 18 to 30 who had mild COVID-19 (a few samples of this study predate the infection). Cell type and time point are not known.

The chain joins TRBV20-1 to TRBJ1-4; weak D call: TRBD1 (6 bases). CDR3 length equals 15 residues. The V end was cut by 1 base, the J end by 8 bases, with 17 bases between. The germline V gene has CDR1 DFQATT and CDR2 SNEGSKA (reference sequence). The CDR3 loop reads CSARVWVRGGEKLFF. CDR3 nucleotides: TGCAGTGCTAGAGTTTGGGTTAGGGGGGGCGAAAAACTGTTTTTT.

The chain has TRBV5-6 and TRBJ1-1; D remains ambiguous. V lost 0 bases and J 2 bases, leaving 14 bases between the germline ends. The CDR3 is 16 residues long. Germline-derived CDR1 and CDR2 are SGHDT and YYEEEE. In DNA form, the CDR3 reads TGTGCCAGCAGCTTGGCCCCCCCACACAGAAACACTGAAGCTTTCTTT. As protein: CASSLAPPHRNTEAFF.

In this sample, this clonotype turned up a few times. This chain joins TRBV10-1 and TRBJ2-3; 8 nucleotides align to TRBD1. V was pared by 4 bases and J by 6 bases, with 3 bases of the junction left unmatched. Per germline, CDR1 WNHNN and CDR2 SYGVQD (reference sequence). The CDR3 covers 13 residues. The CDR3 DNA sequence: TGCGCCAGCAGTGCAGGGGGCGCGGATACGCAGTATTTT. Its protein product is CASSAGGADTQYF.

The V call is TRBV29-1, the J call TRBJ2-3; D may be TRBD2 (7 bases). CDR1 SQVTM and CDR2 ANQGSEA come from the germline V gene. The length of the CDR3 is 13 residues. V lost 4 bases, J lost 1 base, and 9 bases lay in between. DNA for the CDR3: TGCAGCGTTGTAGGGGGGGGCACAGATACGCAGTATTTT. It codes for CSVVGGGTDTQYF.

This clonotype turned up a few times. DNA of the CDR3: TGTGCCAGCAGTAGGGGGGGTCAGCCCCAGCATTTT. Translating it yields CASSRGGQPQHF. The chain combines TRBV6-6 with TRBJ1-5; TRBD1 is a possible D gene (6 bases). V lost 5 bases, J lost 6 bases, and 8 bases lay in between. This CDR3 region has 12 residues. Germline CDR1 reads MNHNY; CDR2 reads SVGAGI (reference sequence).

This clonotype was counted many times. The rearrangement joins TRBV6-6 to TRBJ1-5, with D uncertain. Germline CDR1 is MNHNY and CDR2 is SVGAGI (reference sequence). Trimming left V 2 bases short and J 7 bases short, with 12 bases between. CDR3 length equals 14 residues. This CDR3 is CASSYDSSVQPQHF. CDR3 nucleotides: TGTGCCAGCAGTTACGACTCGTCGGTCCAGCCCCAGCATTTT.

This clonotype has a handful of counts. One end of the junction does not line up with germline, which may come from a read error. The V gene is TRBV4-3, the J gene TRBJ2-7; no definite D call. The germline CDR1 and CDR2 sequences are LGHNA and YSLEER. This CDR3 region has 16 residues. The CDR3 sequence is CASSQEATASDYEQYF. In nucleotides, the CDR3 is TGCGCCAGCAGTCAAGAAGCAACCGCGTCAGACTACGAGCAGTACTTC.

This clonotype was counted a few times. The chain joins TRBV7-9 to TRBJ2-7, with 10 bases identical to TRBD1. V trimming: 5 bases; J trimming: 5 bases; junction bases outside the gene matches: 15. There are 17 residues in the CDR3. The V gene's germline CDR1 is SEHNR and CDR2 FQNEAQ (reference sequence). The CDR3 loop is CASSAGTGAPLAHEQYF. The CDR3 DNA reads TGTGCCAGCAGCGCCGGGACAGGGGCCCCTCTGGCCCACGAGCAGTACTTC.

This clonotype showed up just a few times. The chain carries TRBV11-2 and TRBJ1-6, with D maybe TRBD1 (6 bases). The CDR3 length is 13 residues. Germline CDR1 is SGHAT and CDR2 is FQNNGV. Trimming cost V 5 bases and J 7 bases, with 9 bases left between them. CDR3: CASSTTGNSPLHF. In DNA, the CDR3 is TGTGCCAGCAGCACCACAGGGAATTCACCCCTCCACTTT.

The table lists this clonotype with a few counts. The CDR3 sequence is CASSGTGETGELFF. CDR3 DNA sequence: TGTGCCAGCAGTGGGACAGGGGAAACCGGGGAGCTGTTTTTT. The chain combines TRBV12-3 or TRBV12-4 with TRBJ2-2; 10 nucleotides line up with TRBD1. Trimming took 5 bases from V and 5 from J; bases not matched to a gene: 2. The CDR3 runs to 14 residues.

The chain recombines TRBV20-1 with TRBJ2-5; 9 bases map to TRBD2. The CDR3 extends over 14 amino acids. CDR1 is DFQATT, CDR2 SNEGSKA, per germline (reference sequence). V dropped 2 bases and J dropped 2; count of bases not matched to a gene: 3. CDR3 protein: CSARHLAGQETQYF. CDR3 nucleotide sequence: TGCAGTGCTAGACACCTAGCGGGGCAAGAGACCCAGTACTTC.

The rearrangement links TRBV11-1 to TRBJ2-1; no clear D gene. Germline V gene data show CDR1 as SGHAT and CDR2 as FQDESV (reference sequence). V shed 6 bases and J shed 4 bases, with 16 bases lying between them. This CDR3 is 15 amino acids long. This chain's CDR3 is CASSSTNQKYNEQFF. DNA of the CDR3: TGTGCCAGCAGTAGTACAAATCAGAAATACAATGAGCAGTTCTTC.

This clonotype came up a few times. This chain connects TRBV7-9 to TRBJ1-4; 7 nucleotides match TRBD1. The CDR3 has 17 amino acids. V was clipped by 6 bases and J by 5 bases; unmatched bases: 15. Germline loops: CDR1 SEHNR, CDR2 FQNEAQ (reference sequence). DNA for the CDR3: TGTGCCAGCAGGCCCCCCTTATCGGGACAGAAAAATGAAAAACTGTTTTTT. As protein: CASRPPLSGQKNEKLFF.

This clonotype was observed a handful of times. The chain has TRBV6-1 and TRBJ1-6, with D hard to call. CDR1 is MNHNS and CDR2 is SASEGT in the germline V gene. V dropped 4 bases and J dropped 6 bases, with 10 bases sitting between them. The CDR3 is 14 amino acids. The CDR3 sequence is CASSVGEGNSPLHF. CDR3 nucleotide sequence: TGTGCCAGCAGTGTCGGGGAGGGTAATTCACCCCTCCACTTT.

In this sample, this clonotype turned up a few times. V and J are TRBV5-1 and TRBJ1-1, with D uncertain. Trimming removed 1 base from V and 1 base from J, with 8 bases in between. Germline V lookup: CDR1 SGHRS, CDR2 YFSETQ. CDR3 length equals 14 residues. The CDR3 sequence: CASSLFGENTEAFF. As DNA, the CDR3 is TGCGCCAGCAGCTTGTTCGGGGAGAACACTGAAGCTTTCTTT.

The V call is TRBV11-2, the J call TRBJ1-2; tentative D call: TRBD1 (5 bases). V lost 0 bases and J 8 bases, leaving 19 bases between the germline ends. Germline V gene lookup returns CDR1 SGHAT and CDR2 FQNNGV. The CDR3 runs 16 residues. This chain's CDR3 is CASSLDPDGTDGGYTF. The CDR3 coding sequence is TGTGCCAGCAGCTTAGATCCCGACGGGACGGACGGGGGCTACACCTTC.

This clonotype was counted many times. This chain uses TRBV6-5 with TRBJ2-7; D is possibly TRBD2 (6 bases). V lost 2 bases and J lost 2, with 13 bases in between. The CDR3 runs to 15 residues. CDR1 is MNHEY, CDR2 SVGAGI, per germline. The CDR3 region has the DNA TGTGCCAGCAGTTACGAGGGGACTTTGCCCTACGAGCAGTACTTC. Translated: CASSYEGTLPYEQYF.

The chain links TRBV12-5 to TRBJ2-7, with D perhaps assigned TRBD1 or TRBD2 (5 bases each). V lost 1 base and J lost 4, with 17 bases in between. In germline, CDR1 is LGHNT, CDR2 FRNRAP. The CDR3 consists of 16 residues. The CDR3 region is CASGLATGTVVYEQYF. The DNA of the CDR3 is TGTGCTAGTGGTTTGGCCACCGGGACGGTGGTTTACGAGCAGTACTTC.

This chain joins TRBV2 and TRBJ1-1; possible D gene TRBD1, 5 bases. CDR3 length: 15 residues. V was clipped by 6 bases and J by 6 bases, with 20 bases between them. CDR1 is SNHLY and CDR2 is FYNNEI in the germline V gene. The DNA for the CDR3 is TGTGCCAGCAGCGGGGGATGGCGGGGATTGTCTGAAGCTTTCTTT. This encodes CASSGGWRGLSEAFF.

This clonotype was picked up a small number of times. The V gene is TRBV24-1, the J gene TRBJ2-3; no clear D. This CDR3 region has 13 residues. Per germline, CDR1 KGHDR and CDR2 SFDVKD. V lost 2 bases to trimming and J lost 6 bases, with 8 bases between them. CDR3 in DNA: TGTGCCACCAGTGATTCTCGGTGGGATACGCAGTATTTT. Translating it yields CATSDSRWDTQYF.

The table lists this clonotype with a few counts. The rearrangement joins TRBV5-1 to TRBJ1-2, with unresolved D. Trimming left V 2 bases short and J 4 bases short, with 12 bases between. The CDR3 is 14 amino acids. Germline lookup yields CDR1 SGHRS and CDR2 YFSETQ. The CDR3 region has the DNA TGCGCCAGCAGCTTAGGCAATTCTATCTATGGCTACACCTTC. This gives the protein CASSLGNSIYGYTF.

This clonotype was seen only a few times. This chain joins TRBV18 and TRBJ2-3; a possible D gene is TRBD1 (5 bases). CDR3 length equals 13 residues. With 2 bases removed from V and 6 bases from J, the gap between germline ends came to 9 bases. The germline gives CDR1 KGHSH, CDR2 LQKENI. CDR3 bases: TGTGCCAGCTCACCAGCCAGGGCCGATACGCAGTATTTT. Translation: CASSPARADTQYF. The variable domain in full, completed from reference TRBV18 and TRBJ2-3, reads NAGVMQNPRHLVRRRGQEARLRCSPMKGHSHVYWYRQLPEEGLKFMVYLQKENIIDESGMPKERFSAEFPKEGPSILRIQQVVRGDSAAYFCASSPARADTQYFGPGTRLTVL.

The genes are TRBV20-1 and TRBJ2-2; 7 positions match TRBD1. The germline gives CDR1 DFQATT, CDR2 SNEGSKA (reference sequence). V was pared by 6 bases and J by 0 bases, with 4 bases of the junction left unmatched. This CDR3 comprises 14 residues. CDR3 in DNA: TGCAGTGCAACGGGACAGTCGAACACCGGGGAGCTGTTTTTT. Protein product: CSATGQSNTGELFF.

The rearrangement links TRBV7-9 to TRBJ2-3, with D possibly matching TRBD2 (6 bases). CDR1 and CDR2 (germline): SEHNR, FQNEAQ (reference sequence). V was cut by 5 bases and J by 6 bases, with 15 bases left in between. CDR3 length equals 14 residues. CDR3 nucleotide sequence: TGTGCCAGCAGCCTAAGCGGGCCCGCGGATACGCAGTATTTT. The encoded protein is CASSLSGPADTQYF.

This clonotype appeared a few times. The gene calls are TRBV12-3 or TRBV12-4 and TRBJ1-5, with D possibly matching TRBD1 (5 bases). The CDR3 covers 13 residues. Trimming shortened V by 7 bases and J by 6 bases, and 13 bases separated the two germline ends. The CDR3 bases are TGTGCCAGCAAGGAGGGGCGAACTCAGCCCCAGCATTTT. Amino acid sequence: CASKEGRTQPQHF.